This TCR beta chain was documented in a study of T cells after posttransplantation cyclophosphamide. The naive gate required viable CD3+CD4+ or CD3+CD8+ cells with CCR7+CD45RA+CD45RO-CD95-CD27+CD28+ phenotype. Using immunoSEQ multiplex PCR, the repertoire was profiled, and TCRdb retains in-frame clones only, with some absent. Of more than 30,000 clones listed, around nine tenths were seen once; the top ten hold less than 0.25%. Input material: naive CD4+ T cells sorted from PBMCs. The sequence came from an older woman in good health, CMV-negative, and a related stem cell transplant donor.

As DNA, the CDR3 is TGTGCCAGTGATTCGGGACAGTTAAGGACCCAGTACTTC. Translated, it gives CASDSGQLRTQYF. This chain links TRBV28 with TRBJ2-5; 7 positions agree with TRBD1. The CDR3 runs 13 residues. Germline V lookup: CDR1 MDHEN, CDR2 SYDVKM. V lost 9 bases and J lost 7; bases outside the gene matches: 11.